This entry describes one T cell receptor (beta chain). Its specific antigen is unknown. One base away there is no much larger clone; base qualities are not given. TCRbeta CDR3 regions were amplified from genomic DNA by means of the immunoSEQ Assay, a bias-controlled multiplex PCR. In the paper's pipeline: The number of nucleated cells in each sample was estimated from the amplification of reference gene primers within the assay. To quantify the absolute abundance of each unique TCRbeta CDR3 rearrangement, sequence reads were collapsed and filtered. For each sample, productive Simpson clonality was calculated as the square root of Simpson's diversity index across productive rearrangements. This immuneACCESS table, as held by TCRdb, lists in-frame sequences with V and J called but not all clones. Of the missing ones, under half trace to an unresolved V gene in checked studies; the others have no known cause. V and J calls and clone size are those listed in that table; D and trimming were worked out from the DNA. Recorded for this sample are 100,000 to 150,000 clones; approximately 84% of them occurred a single time. The biggest ten clones account for roughly a sixth of the sample.

This entry belongs to a study of blood T cell repertoires in COVID-19 (TCRdb year 2020). In the study overall: Collaborator samples came from the United States, Italy and Spain and covered acute and convalescent phases of COVID-19. Nearly every sample came with metadata listing a de-identified subject ID, COVID-19 status, age in years and sex. The repertoires were made available in a free public database intended to serve as a resource for research on the immune response to SARS-CoV-2. HLA class I and class II types, where available, came from metadata supplied by the sample provider rather than from assay-based typing. The samples were drawn from two sources: the first 160 participants of the ongoing ImmuneRACE study, and approximately 1,300 subjects contributed by 6 global collaborators. The material from the prospective study consisted of cDNA or gDNA derived from T cells, B-cell-depleted T cells, or PBMCs. Subjects who had been exposed to COVID-19, were actively infected with it, or had recovered from it provided the deeply sampled blood TCRbeta repertoires that made up the dataset. The study at large found these results: The amount of clinical and demographic metadata varied by source and participant and was provided uncurated.

Each collaborating institution followed its own protocols to collect whole blood in K2EDTA tubes. For TCRbeta analysis, collaborators shipped samples in one of three forms: frozen whole blood, isolated PBMCs, or DNA extracted from either of those sample types. This TCR was recovered from a woman older than 75 with acute or convalescent COVID-19. Specimen: peripheral blood.

The nucleotides are TGTGCCAGCAGTGAAATCGGGGGTAACTATGGCTACACCTTC. It translates as CASSEIGGNYGYTF. The V gene is TRBV6-1 and the J gene is TRBJ1-2, with TRBD1 perhaps the D gene, on 5 matching bases. The germline V gene sets CDR1 to MNHNS and CDR2 to SASEGT. V loses 2 bases of germline sequence and J loses 1 base, and the interval between the two ends is 8 bases. The CDR3 runs 14 amino acids, cysteine and phenylalanine included. Only the CDR3 part of the read is kept: 42 bases, read in frame from the first base.